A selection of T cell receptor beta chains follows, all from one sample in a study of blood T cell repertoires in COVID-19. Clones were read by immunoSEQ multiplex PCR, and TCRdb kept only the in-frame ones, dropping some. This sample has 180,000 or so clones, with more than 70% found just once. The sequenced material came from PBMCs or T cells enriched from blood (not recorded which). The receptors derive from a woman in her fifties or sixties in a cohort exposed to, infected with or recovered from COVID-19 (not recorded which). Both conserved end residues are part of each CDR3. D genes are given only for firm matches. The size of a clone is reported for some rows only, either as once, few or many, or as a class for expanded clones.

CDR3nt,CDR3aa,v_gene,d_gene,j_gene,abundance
TGTGCCAGTAGTATTGGACAGGGGTACGAAAAACTGTTTTTT,CASSIGQGYEKLFF,TRBV19,TRBD1,TRBJ1-4,NA
TGTGCCACTACGGGACAGGGGGCTGGTCAGCCCCAGCATTTT,CATTGQGAGQPQHF,TRBV19,TRBD1,TRBJ1-5,NA
TGTGCCAGCAGCCAGGGAGCGGGAGTAAGAACCGGGGAGCTGTTTTTT,CASSQGAGVRTGELFF,TRBV3-1/TRBV3-2,TRBD2,TRBJ2-2,NA
TGTGCGTTGGGACAGGACGACGATGGCTACACCTTC,CALGQDDDGYTF,TRBV28,TRBD1,TRBJ1-2,NA
TGTGCCAGCAGCTTAGTAGCAACCTACGAGCAGTACTTC,CASSLVATYEQYF,TRBV11-2,NA,TRBJ2-7,NA
TGTGCCAAACAGGATCATGGAAACACCATATATTTT,CAKQDHGNTIYF,TRBV12-3/TRBV12-4,NA,TRBJ1-3,once
TGTGCCAGCAGCACCCGCGGGGGGGCGAACACCGGGGAGCTGTTTTTT,CASSTRGGANTGELFF,TRBV9,TRBD2,TRBJ2-2,few
TGTGCCAGCAGTGCCTCCTCGGGGACCCAGTACTTC,CASSASSGTQYF,TRBV6-2/TRBV6-3,NA,TRBJ2-5,NA
TGTGCCAGCAACTACCCATACGAGCAGTACTTC,CASNYPYEQYF,TRBV6-5,NA,TRBJ2-7,NA
TGTGCCAGCACCAAGTCGGTGAACACTGAAGCTTTCTTT,CASTKSVNTEAFF,TRBV6-5,NA,TRBJ1-1,few
TGTGCCAGCAGTTACTCCGGGACTACCTCCCAAGAGACCCAGTACTTC,CASSYSGTTSQETQYF,TRBV6-5,TRBD2,TRBJ2-5,NA
TGTGCCACCAGCAGTACGCTAGATTTGACAGGGGGACGGGGTGAGCAGTTCTTC,CATSSTLDLTGGRGEQFF,TRBV15,TRBD1,TRBJ2-1,NA
TGTGGGACAGGTCGGGACTATGGCTACACCTTC,CGTGRDYGYTF,TRBV28,TRBD1,TRBJ1-2,once
TGCGCCAGCAGCTCAACAGGGTCTGGAAACACCATATATTTT,CASSSTGSGNTIYF,TRBV5-1,NA,TRBJ1-3,NA
TGTGCCAGTAGTGCGAGGTCCCAAGTGGACTATGGCTACACCTTC,CASSARSQVDYGYTF,TRBV19,NA,TRBJ1-2,NA
TGTGCCTGGAGTCAGGGGGGCCACACTGAAGCTTTCTTT,CAWSQGGHTEAFF,TRBV30,TRBD1,TRBJ1-1,NA
TGTGCCAGCAGCCCTGTCTCAGGGTCTGGCAATCAGCCCCAGCATTTT,CASSPVSGSGNQPQHF,TRBV7-2,NA,TRBJ1-5,NA
TGTGCCAGCAGCCGCACAGGGGTCCCTGAAGCTTTCTTT,CASSRTGVPEAFF,TRBV7-9,TRBD1,TRBJ1-1,NA
TGCGCCAGCAGCTCGGGTTCCGCCTACGAGCAGTACTTC,CASSSGSAYEQYF,TRBV5-1,NA,TRBJ2-7,NA
TGTGCCAGCAGCTCCGGGACTAGCGGGACCTTCTACGAGCAGTACTTC,CASSSGTSGTFYEQYF,TRBV6-2/TRBV6-3,TRBD2,TRBJ2-7,NA
TGTGCCAGTAGGGGTCCGGAGGGGGGGGCCGATCAGCCCCAGCATTTT,CASRGPEGGADQPQHF,TRBV19,NA,TRBJ1-5,NA
TGTGCCAGCAGCCCCCACAATAAACAGGGGGGGGACTACTACGAGCAGTACTTC,CASSPHNKQGGDYYEQYF,TRBV7-9,NA,TRBJ2-7,NA
TGTGCCAGCAGTTTACCCGGGACAGAGAACACCGGGGAGCTGTTTTTT,CASSLPGTENTGELFF,TRBV28,TRBD1,TRBJ2-2,once
TGTGCCAGCAGTTATAATCGGGAAAGAGGGCCCCAGCATTTT,CASSYNRERGPQHF,TRBV6-5,NA,TRBJ1-5,NA
TGTGCCAGCTCACCAACACTAGCGGGAGGCACAAATGAGCAGTTCTTC,CASSPTLAGGTNEQFF,TRBV18,TRBD2,TRBJ2-1,NA
TGCAGCGTAGACGGGACAGGGGTTAACTATGGCTACACCTTC,CSVDGTGVNYGYTF,TRBV29-1,TRBD1,TRBJ1-2,NA
TGCAGCGTTGAACTCGCGACTTCTAACTATGGCTACACCTTC,CSVELATSNYGYTF,TRBV29-1,NA,TRBJ1-2,NA
TGTGCCAGCAGTCCTCGGGCGAGGGGCACAGATACGCAGTATTTT,CASSPRARGTDTQYF,TRBV9,NA,TRBJ2-3,NA
TGTGCCAGCAGTCCTCGACTAGCGGGAGCGACGGATACGCAGTATTTT,CASSPRLAGATDTQYF,TRBV27,TRBD2,TRBJ2-3,NA
TGTGCCAGCAGCGCGGACAGGGCCCACGAGCAGTACTTC,CASSADRAHEQYF,TRBV9,TRBD1,TRBJ2-7,NA
TGTGCCAGCTCACCACCTGGAGATCAGCCCCAGCATTTT,CASSPPGDQPQHF,TRBV18,NA,TRBJ1-5,NA
TGTGCCAGCACCTTGCGGGCAGTTGGAAACACCATATATTTT,CASTLRAVGNTIYF,TRBV28,NA,TRBJ1-3,NA
TGTGCCAGCAGATCTTCCGTAGGACTGACGTCCTACAATGAGCAGTTCTTC,CASRSSVGLTSYNEQFF,TRBV28,NA,TRBJ2-1,NA
TGTGCCAGCAGCGTAACCCTAGCGGGGGGGCCAACCGGGGAGCTGTTTTTT,CASSVTLAGGPTGELFF,TRBV9,TRBD2,TRBJ2-2,NA
TGTGCCAGCAGGCCCTACTGGCGGGATGAGACAGCGAACACCGGGGAGCTGTTTTTT,CASRPYWRDETANTGELFF,TRBV2,NA,TRBJ2-2,many
TGTGCCATCAGCCTGACAGGGGGCTTGAACACTGAAGCTTTCTTT,CAISLTGGLNTEAFF,TRBV10-3,TRBD1,TRBJ1-1,few
TGTGCCAGCAGCTTCAGCATGGCAGGCTCTGGAAACACCATATATTTT,CASSFSMAGSGNTIYF,TRBV7-2,NA,TRBJ1-3,NA
TGTGCCAGCAGTTTATATATCGGGACATCCAATTCACCCCTCCACTTT,CASSLYIGTSNSPLHF,TRBV27,NA,TRBJ1-6,NA
TGTGCTAGCAGCTTAGACAGGGCGCCTAATGAAAAACTGTTTTTT,CASSLDRAPNEKLFF,TRBV7-7,TRBD1,TRBJ1-4,NA
TGTGCCAGCAGCCACGAGGGTTTCATGAACACTGAAGCTTTCTTT,CASSHEGFMNTEAFF,TRBV14,NA,TRBJ1-1,NA
TGTGCCAGCAGCTTAGGTCGGGCTAGCGGGGGGGCCACCTACAATGAGCAGTTCTTC,CASSLGRASGGATYNEQFF,TRBV11-2,TRBD2,TRBJ2-1,NA
TGTGCCAGCAGCTTGTTCGGGAATGAAGCTTTCTTT,CASSLFGNEAFF,TRBV5-4,NA,TRBJ1-1,NA
TGTGCCAGCAGACCTCAATCCGCAGGGCTCTATGGCTACACCTTC,CASRPQSAGLYGYTF,TRBV28,NA,TRBJ1-2,NA
TGCGCCAGCAGCCCCAGAGGTGCGACACCCCTCCACTTT,CASSPRGATPLHF,TRBV5-1,NA,TRBJ1-6,NA
TGTGCCAGCCGCAAGGGGGCTAATGAAAAACTGTTTTTT,CASRKGANEKLFF,TRBV3-1/TRBV3-2,NA,TRBJ1-4,NA
TGTGCCAGCAGTCGACAGGGGCTCACCTACGAGCAGTACTTC,CASSRQGLTYEQYF,TRBV28,TRBD1,TRBJ2-7,NA